The source of this T cell receptor beta chain is a study of blood T cell repertoires in COVID-19. Across the study: Acute and convalescent COVID-19 specimens originated in the United States, Italy and Spain. PBMCs, B-cell-depleted T cells, or T cells provided the cDNA or gDNA that made up the material.

The V gene lost 0 bases and the J gene lost 8 bases, with 12 bases spanning the gap. The CDR3 is 14 amino acids. Germline CDR1 and CDR2: SGHRS and YFSETQ. In the authors' methods: Scientists estimated how many nucleated cells there were by amplifying reference gene primers. Repertoires were generated with immunoSEQ multiplex PCR, while TCRdb's copy carries only in-frame clones and drops some. V and J calls and clone size follow that table, whereas D and trimming were derived from the DNA. The sample consists of tens of thousands of clones, roughly four fifths of them appearing once. The TCR comes from a woman aged 60-75 years with acute or convalescent COVID-19. Material for sequencing was peripheral blood. The V call is TRBV5-1, the J call TRBJ1-5; a weak D match, TRBD1 (6 bases). Here the CDR3 DNA reads TGCGCCAGCAGCTTGGTAGGGGGGGCTGAGCCCCAGCATTTT. Its protein is CASSLVGGAEPQHF.